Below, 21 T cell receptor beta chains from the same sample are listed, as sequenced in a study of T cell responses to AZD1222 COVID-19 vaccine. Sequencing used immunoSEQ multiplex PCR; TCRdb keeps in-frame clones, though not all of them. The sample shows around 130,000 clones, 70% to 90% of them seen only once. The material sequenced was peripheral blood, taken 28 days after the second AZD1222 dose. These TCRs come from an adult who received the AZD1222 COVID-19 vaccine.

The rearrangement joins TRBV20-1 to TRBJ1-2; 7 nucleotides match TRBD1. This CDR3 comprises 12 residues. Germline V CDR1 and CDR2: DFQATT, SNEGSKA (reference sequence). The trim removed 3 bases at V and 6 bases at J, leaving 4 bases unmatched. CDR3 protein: CSASEGADGYTF. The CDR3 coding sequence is TGCAGTGCTAGTGAGGGGGCGGATGGCTACACCTTC.

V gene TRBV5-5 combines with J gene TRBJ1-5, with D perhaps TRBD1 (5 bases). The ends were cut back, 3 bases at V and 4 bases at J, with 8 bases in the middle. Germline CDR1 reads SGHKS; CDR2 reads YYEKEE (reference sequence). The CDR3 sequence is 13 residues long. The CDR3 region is CASSSTANQPQHF. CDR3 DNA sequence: TGTGCCAGCAGCTCGACAGCTAATCAGCCCCAGCATTTT.

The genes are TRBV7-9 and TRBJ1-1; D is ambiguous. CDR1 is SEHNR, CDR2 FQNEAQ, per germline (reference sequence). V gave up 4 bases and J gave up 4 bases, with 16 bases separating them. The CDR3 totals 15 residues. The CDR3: CASSSRVAGGTEAFF. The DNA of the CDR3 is TGTGCCAGCAGCTCCCGCGTGGCGGGCGGCACTGAAGCTTTCTTT.

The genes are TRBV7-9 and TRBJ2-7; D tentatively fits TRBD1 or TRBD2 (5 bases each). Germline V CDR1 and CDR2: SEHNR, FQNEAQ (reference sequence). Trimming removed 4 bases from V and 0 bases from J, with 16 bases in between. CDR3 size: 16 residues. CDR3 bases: TGTGCCAGCAGCTCTGACCGGGACGCCAGCTCCTACGAGCAGTACTTC. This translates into CASSSDRDASSYEQYF.

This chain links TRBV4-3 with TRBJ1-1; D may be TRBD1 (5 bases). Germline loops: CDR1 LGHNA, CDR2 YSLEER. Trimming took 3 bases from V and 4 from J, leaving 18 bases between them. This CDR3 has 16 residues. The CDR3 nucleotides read TGCGCCAGCAGCCAGGACCGACAGAGGGCCCTCACTGAAGCTTTCTTT. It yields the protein CASSQDRQRALTEAFF.

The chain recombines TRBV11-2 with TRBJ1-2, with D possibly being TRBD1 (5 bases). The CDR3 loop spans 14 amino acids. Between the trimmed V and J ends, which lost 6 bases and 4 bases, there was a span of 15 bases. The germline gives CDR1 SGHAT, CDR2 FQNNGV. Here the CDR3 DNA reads TGTGCCAGCAGTTTCGACAGTCACCCCTATGGCTACACCTTC. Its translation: CASSFDSHPYGYTF.

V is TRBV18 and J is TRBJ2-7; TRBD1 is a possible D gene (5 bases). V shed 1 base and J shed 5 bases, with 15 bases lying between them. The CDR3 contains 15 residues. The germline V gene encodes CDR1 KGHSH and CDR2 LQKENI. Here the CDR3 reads CASSPRRTPGHEQYF. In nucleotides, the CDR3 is TGTGCCAGCTCACCACGACGGACGCCAGGGCACGAGCAGTACTTC.

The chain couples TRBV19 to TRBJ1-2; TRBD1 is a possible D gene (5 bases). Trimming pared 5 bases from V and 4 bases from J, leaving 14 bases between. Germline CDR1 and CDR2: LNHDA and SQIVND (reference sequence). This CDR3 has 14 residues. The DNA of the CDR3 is TGTGCCAGTAGTCCCCAGGGAGGGATCTATGGCTACACCTTC. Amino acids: CASSPQGGIYGYTF.

In nucleotides, the CDR3 is TGTGCCAGCAGCGTAGCGCCAGGGAGCTCTGGAAACACCATATATTTT. Residues: CASSVAPGSSGNTIYF. The chain links TRBV9 to TRBJ1-3; maybe TRBD1 (5 bases). V gave up 0 bases and J gave up 0 bases, with 10 bases separating them. CDR1 SGDLS and CDR2 YYNGEE come from the germline V gene. CDR3 length equals 16 residues.

CDR3 nucleotide sequence: TGTGCCAGTAGTATAGTTACAGTCGGGTTCAGGATGTACACTGAAGCTTTCTTT. The encoded protein is CASSIVTVGFRMYTEAFF. The V and J genes are TRBV19 and TRBJ1-1; D gene ambiguous. CDR3 length equals 18 residues. The V and J ends lost 1 base and 3 bases respectively, with 21 bases between them. Germline V gene lookup returns CDR1 LNHDA and CDR2 SQIVND (reference sequence).

DNA of the CDR3: TGCGCCAGCAGCCAAGTTTGGACAGGCGGAAGCGAGCAGTACTTC. Amino acid sequence: CASSQVWTGGSEQYF. The chain has TRBV4-1 and TRBJ2-7; the match to TRBD1 covers 7 bases. The J segment lost 6 bases and the V segment lost 1 base, leaving 9 bases of the junction unmatched. The CDR3 runs 15 residues. The germline gives CDR1 MGHRA, CDR2 YSYEKL.

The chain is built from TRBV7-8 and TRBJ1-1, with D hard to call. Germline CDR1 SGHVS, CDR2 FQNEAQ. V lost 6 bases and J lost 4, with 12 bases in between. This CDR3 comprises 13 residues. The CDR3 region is CASSRAWSTEAFF. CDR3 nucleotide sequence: TGTGCCAGCAGTAGGGCGTGGAGCACTGAAGCTTTCTTT. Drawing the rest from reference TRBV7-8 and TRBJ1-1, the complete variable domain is GAGVSQSPRYKVAKRGQDVALRCDPISGHVSLFWYQQALGQGPEFLTYFQNEAQLDKSGLPSDRFFAERPEGSVSTLKIQRTQQEDSAVYLCASSRAWSTEAFFGQGTRLTVV.

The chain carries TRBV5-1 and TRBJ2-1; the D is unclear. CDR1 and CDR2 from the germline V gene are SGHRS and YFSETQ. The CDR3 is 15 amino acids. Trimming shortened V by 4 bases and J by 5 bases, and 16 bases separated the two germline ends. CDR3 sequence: CASSRSTLANNEQFF. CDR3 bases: TGCGCCAGCAGCCGGTCGACCCTGGCCAACAATGAGCAGTTCTTC.

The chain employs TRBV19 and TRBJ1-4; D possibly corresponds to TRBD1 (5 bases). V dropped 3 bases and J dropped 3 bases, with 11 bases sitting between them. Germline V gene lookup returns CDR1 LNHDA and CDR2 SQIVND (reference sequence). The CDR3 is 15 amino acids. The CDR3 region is CASSIGARANEKLFF. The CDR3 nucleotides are TGTGCCAGTAGTATTGGGGCTCGGGCTAATGAAAAACTGTTTTTT.

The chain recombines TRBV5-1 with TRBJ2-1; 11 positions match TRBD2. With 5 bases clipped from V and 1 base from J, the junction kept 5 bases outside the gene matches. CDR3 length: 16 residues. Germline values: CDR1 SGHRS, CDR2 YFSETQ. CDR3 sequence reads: CASRQTSGGSYNEQFF. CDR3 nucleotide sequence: TGCGCCAGCAGACAAACTAGCGGGGGTTCCTACAATGAGCAGTTCTTC.

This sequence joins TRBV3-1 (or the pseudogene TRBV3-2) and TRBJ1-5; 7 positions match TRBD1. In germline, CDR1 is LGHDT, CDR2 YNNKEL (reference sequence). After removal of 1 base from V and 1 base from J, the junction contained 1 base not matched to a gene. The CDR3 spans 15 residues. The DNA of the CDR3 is TGTGCCAGCAGCCAAGGGGGACAGAGCAATCAGCCCCAGCATTTT. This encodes CASSQGGQSNQPQHF.

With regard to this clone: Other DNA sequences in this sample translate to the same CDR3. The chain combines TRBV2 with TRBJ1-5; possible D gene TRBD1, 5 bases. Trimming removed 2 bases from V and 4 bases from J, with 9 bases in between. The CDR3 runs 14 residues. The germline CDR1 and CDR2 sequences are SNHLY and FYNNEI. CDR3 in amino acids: CASSERAGNQPQHF. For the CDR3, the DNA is TGTGCCAGCAGTGAAAGGGCAGGGAATCAGCCCCAGCATTTT.

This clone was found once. As DNA, the CDR3 is TGTGCCAGCAGACTAAGCGGGCGCCCGCCCAATGAGCAGTTCTTC. Its protein product is CASRLSGRPPNEQFF. The chain couples TRBV14 to TRBJ2-1, with D possibly TRBD2 on 6 matching bases. The CDR3 has 15 amino acids. Germline V gene sequence: CDR1 SGHDN, CDR2 FVKESK. The V gene lost 6 bases and the J gene lost 6 bases, with 18 bases spanning the gap.

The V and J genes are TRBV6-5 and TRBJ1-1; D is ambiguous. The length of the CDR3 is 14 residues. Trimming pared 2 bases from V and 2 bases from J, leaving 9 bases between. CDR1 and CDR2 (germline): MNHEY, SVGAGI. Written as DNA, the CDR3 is TGTGCCAGCAGTTACGAACGGGCAAACACTGAAGCTTTCTTT. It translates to CASSYERANTEAFF.

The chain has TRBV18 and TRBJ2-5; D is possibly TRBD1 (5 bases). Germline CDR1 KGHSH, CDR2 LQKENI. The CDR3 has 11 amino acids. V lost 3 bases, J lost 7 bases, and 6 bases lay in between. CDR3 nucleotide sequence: TGTGCCAGCTCACCCCAGGGGACCCAGTACTTC. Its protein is CASSPQGTQYF. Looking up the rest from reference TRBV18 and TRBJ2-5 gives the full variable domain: NAGVMQNPRHLVRRRGQEARLRCSPMKGHSHVYWYRQLPEEGLKFMVYLQKENIIDESGMPKERFSAEFPKEGPSILRIQQVVRGDSAAYFCASSPQGTQYFGPGTRLLVL.

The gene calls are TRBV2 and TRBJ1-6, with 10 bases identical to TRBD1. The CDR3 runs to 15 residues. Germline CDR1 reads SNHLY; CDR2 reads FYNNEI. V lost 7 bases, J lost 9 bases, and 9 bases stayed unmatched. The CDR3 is CASTTGQGLSSPLHF. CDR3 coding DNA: TGTGCCAGCACTACGGGACAGGGGTTGAGTTCACCCCTCCACTTT.